Presented here are 14 T cell receptor beta chains from one specimen sequenced in a study of early stage breast cancer tumors. Produced via immunoSEQ multiplex PCR; TCRdb's table is partial and in-frame only. The sample comprises more than 55,000 clones, 65% to 85% of which are singletons, and 4% to 5% rests with the top ten. What was sequenced was blood. Source of these receptors: a person in their 40s with breast cancer.

V and J are TRBV19 and TRBJ1-1; weak D call: TRBD1 (5 bases). Looked up from germline, CDR1 is LNHDA and CDR2 is SQIVND (reference sequence). The CDR3 sequence is 16 residues long. The V gene lost 3 bases and the J gene lost 1 base, with 15 bases spanning the gap. The CDR3 here is CASSMNTGWANTEAFF. CDR3 DNA sequence: TGTGCCAGTAGTATGAACACAGGATGGGCGAACACTGAAGCTTTCTTT.

The chain joins TRBV28 to TRBJ1-1; TRBD1 is a possible D gene (5 bases). The CDR3 totals 15 residues. V lost 3 bases and J lost 1, with 12 bases in between. In germline, CDR1 is MDHEN, CDR2 SYDVKM. CDR3 region: CASSLSPGTNTEAFF. The CDR3 nucleotides read TGTGCCAGCAGTTTGTCCCCCGGGACGAACACTGAAGCTTTCTTT. The full variable domain, rest sourced from reference TRBV28 and TRBJ1-1, is DVKVTQSSRYLVKRTGEKVFLECVQDMDHENMFWYRQDPGLGLRLIYFSYDVKMKEKGDIPEGYSVSREKKERFSLILESASTNQTSMYLCASSLSPGTNTEAFFGQGTRLTVV.

This clone has a handful of counts. The CDR3 DNA reads as TGTGCCAGTAGTTTCAGGGTCGGCACTGAAGCTTTCTTT. This sequence encodes CASSFRVGTEAFF. This chain links TRBV19 with TRBJ1-1, with D possibly matching TRBD1 (5 bases). The CDR3 totals 13 residues. CDR1 and CDR2 from the germline V gene are LNHDA and SQIVND (reference sequence). V was trimmed by 5 bases and J by 4 bases, leaving 11 bases between them.

The V and J genes are TRBV15 and TRBJ1-5; D may be TRBD1 (6 bases). The V end was cut by 5 bases, the J end by 1 base, with 12 bases between. In germline, CDR1 is LNHNV, CDR2 YYDKDF (reference sequence). The CDR3 is 15 residues long. For the CDR3, the DNA is TGTGCCACCAGCCCCCGGGGGGCGAGCAATCAGCCCCAGCATTTT. Translated, it gives CATSPRGASNQPQHF.

This rearrangement joins TRBV5-1 to TRBJ2-7; the match to TRBD1 covers 9 bases. V trimming: 0 bases; J trimming: 5 bases; junction bases outside the gene matches: 6. This CDR3 contains 15 residues. Per germline, CDR1 SGHRS and CDR2 YFSETQ. CDR3 bases: TGCGCCAGCAGCTTGGGGGATCGGGACAGGGACGAGCAGTACTTC. This sequence encodes CASSLGDRDRDEQYF. Supplemented by reference TRBV5-1 and TRBJ2-7, the full variable domain reads KAGVTQTPRYLIKTRGQQVTLSCSPISGHRSVSWYQQTPGQGLQFLFEYFSETQRNKGNFPGRFSGRQFSNSRSEMNVSTLELGDSALYLCASSLGDRDRDEQYFGPGTRLTVT.

The chain has TRBV19 and TRBJ1-1; maybe TRBD1 (6 bases). Trimming cost V 4 bases and J 2 bases, with 17 bases left between them. The V gene's germline CDR1 is LNHDA and CDR2 SQIVND (reference sequence). The CDR3 consists of 16 residues. CDR3 nucleotides: TGTGCCAGTAGTACCCAAAAGACAGGACCTAACACTGAAGCTTTCTTT. It translates to CASSTQKTGPNTEAFF. Looking up the rest from reference TRBV19 and TRBJ1-1 gives the full variable domain: DGGITQSPKYLFRKEGQNVTLSCEQNLNHDAMYWYRQDPGQGLRLIYYSQIVNDFQKGDIAEGYSVSREKKESFPLTVTSAQKNPTAFYLCASSTQKTGPNTEAFFGQGTRLTVV.

The V and J genes are TRBV15 and TRBJ1-2; D unclear. The ends were cut back, 0 bases at V and 4 bases at J, with 12 bases in the middle. Germline-derived CDR1 and CDR2 are LNHNV and YYDKDF (reference sequence). The CDR3 totals 15 residues. Here the CDR3 reads CATSRDLSGTYGYTF. In DNA, the CDR3 is TGTGCCACCAGCAGAGATTTAAGCGGAACCTATGGCTACACCTTC. The full variable domain, completed using reference TRBV15 and TRBJ1-2, is DAMVIQNPRYQVTQFGKPVTLSCSQTLNHNVMYWYQQKSSQAPKLLFHYYDKDFNNEADTPDNFQSRRPNTSFCFLDIRSPGLGDTAMYLCATSRDLSGTYGYTFGSGTRLTVV.

Within the sample, this clone is medium-sized (0.01 to 0.1%). CDR3 bases: TGTGCCAGCAGTGAGAACATAGGACAGGGGCGGCGAGATGGCTACACCTTC. It translates to CASSENIGQGRRDGYTF. The V gene is TRBV2, the J gene TRBJ1-2; 9 nucleotides align to TRBD1. This CDR3 comprises 17 residues. Germline V gene lookup returns CDR1 SNHLY and CDR2 FYNNEI. The J segment lost 6 bases and the V segment lost 3 bases, leaving 14 bases of the junction unmatched.

The rearrangement uses TRBV5-1 and TRBJ1-5, with D unresolved. Germline V gives CDR1 SGHRS, CDR2 YFSETQ. This CDR3 has 12 residues. The germline V and J ends were trimmed by 3 bases and 5 bases, with 6 bases remaining between them. The CDR3 sequence: CASSSVDQPQHF. DNA for the CDR3: TGCGCCAGCAGCTCAGTGGATCAGCCCCAGCATTTT.

The chain employs TRBV5-5 and TRBJ1-5; D unresolved. The CDR3 spans 15 residues. Germline V gene sequence: CDR1 SGHKS, CDR2 YYEKEE (reference sequence). V was trimmed by 0 bases and J by 2 bases, leaving 9 bases between them. CDR3 loop: CASSLGGNGNQPQHF. Written as DNA, the CDR3 is TGTGCCAGCAGCTTGGGAGGGAATGGCAATCAGCCCCAGCATTTT.

The chain carries TRBV30 and TRBJ1-4; D is undetermined. Germline V CDR1 and CDR2: GTSNPN, SVGIG (reference sequence). The CDR3 contains 13 residues. V lost 0 bases to trimming and J lost 6 bases, with 8 bases between them. The CDR3, as DNA: TGTGCCTGGAGTGTCGCTGGCTATGAAAAACTGTTTTTT. Translating it yields CAWSVAGYEKLFF.

The CDR3 DNA follows: TGTGCCAGCATGACCAAGATGAACACTGAAGCTTTCTTT. Its translation is CASMTKMNTEAFF. This chain joins TRBV6-1 and TRBJ1-1; D is uncertain. Per the germline V gene, CDR1 is MNHNS and CDR2 is SASEGT. The V gene lost 7 bases and the J gene lost 0 bases, with 9 bases spanning the gap. The CDR3 runs 13 residues.

This chain joins TRBV18 and TRBJ2-7; TRBD1 agrees at 8 bases. J lost 6 bases, V lost 3 bases, and 10 bases had no gene match. The CDR3 covers 15 residues. Per the germline V gene, CDR1 is KGHSH and CDR2 is LQKENI. CDR3 protein: CASSPAGTGLAEQYF. As DNA, the CDR3 is TGTGCCAGCTCACCCGCCGGGACAGGTCTAGCCGAGCAGTACTTC.

V is TRBV27 and J is TRBJ1-4, with D perhaps TRBD1 (6 bases). The CDR3 loop spans 15 amino acids. V gave up 7 bases and J gave up 6 bases, with 18 bases separating them. Germline loops: CDR1 MNHEY, CDR2 SMNVEV (reference sequence). The CDR3 DNA follows: TGTGCCAGCACCCCGAGGGGGACGAGGGATGAAAAACTGTTTTTT. Translation: CASTPRGTRDEKLFF. Drawing the rest from reference TRBV27 and TRBJ1-4, the complete variable domain is EAQVTQNPRYLITVTGKKLTVTCSQNMNHEYMSWYRQDPGLGLRQIYYSMNVEVTDKGDVPEGYKVSRKEKRNFPLILESPSPNQTSLYFCASTPRGTRDEKLFFGSGTQLSVL.